Listed below are T cell receptor beta chains from one sample, sequenced in a study of T cells in Graves' hyperthyroidism and ophthalmopathy. TCRdb reprocessed the multiplex PCR reads via MiXCR and lists one record per CDR3 protein. The sample yields 460,000 or so distinct CDR3 sequences, approximately 15% seen once. Sequencing input: blood. These receptors were obtained from a woman between 18 and 29 years old with Graves' hyperthyroidism. The CDR3 runs from the conserved cysteine through the conserved F or W. A D gene is named only where the DNA matches it firmly. Size tells how often a clone was seen (once, few, many) or the class of an expanded clone, and some rows leave it out.

cdr3_nt cdr3_aa d_call j_call clone_size v_call
TGTGCCAGCAGTTACTCGATCTCAGGCAATGAGCAGTTCTTC CASSYSISGNEQFF - TRBJ2-1 few TRBV6-5
TGCGCCAGCAGCTCCACGGGACTAGCGGGAGAGGGTGAGCAGTTCTTC CASSSTGLAGEGEQFF TRBD2 TRBJ2-1 many TRBV5-1
TGTGCCAGCAGCTTTGACCAGGAAAACATTCAGTACTTC CASSFDQENIQYF - TRBJ2-4 many TRBV11-2
TGTGCCACCAGATCCGGTTGGGGGGCAACTGAAGCTTTCTTT CATRSGWGATEAFF - TRBJ1-1 many TRBV24-1
TGTGCCAGCAGCCCGGGACAGGGGGCAAGTGAGCAGTTCTTC CASSPGQGASEQFF TRBD1 TRBJ2-1 - TRBV11-3
TGTGCCAGCAGCCAAGGAGGGACTAGCGGCTCCTACAATGAGCAGTTCTTC CASSQGGTSGSYNEQFF TRBD2 TRBJ2-1 many TRBV14
TGTGCCAGCAGCTTACCCGGGACTCCGAGGGATGAGCAGTTCTTC CASSLPGTPRDEQFF - TRBJ2-1 many TRBV3-1
TGTGCCAGCAGCTTACAGACAGGTGCTAACTATGGCTACACCTTC CASSLQTGANYGYTF - TRBJ1-2 many TRBV7-2
TGCGCCAGCAGCCCCCACGGCAGGAGTATGAACACTGAAGCTTTCTTT CASSPHGRSMNTEAFF - TRBJ1-1 - TRBV4-1
TGTGCCAGCAGCTTAGGACAGGGTAAAGGCACAGATACGCAGTATTTT CASSLGQGKGTDTQYF TRBD1 TRBJ2-3 few TRBV5-5
TGTGCCAGCAGTTTAGCCGGGACAGTTTTCTACAATGAGCAGTTCTTC CASSLAGTVFYNEQFF TRBD1 TRBJ2-1 many TRBV12-3/TRBV12-4